The 24 T cell receptor beta chains below come from one sample, sequenced in a study of blood T cell repertoires in COVID-19. Using immunoSEQ multiplex PCR, the repertoire was profiled, and TCRdb retains in-frame clones only, with some absent. The data contain around 330,000 clones, roughly nine tenths of them singletons. The sequencing input was PBMCs or T cells enriched from blood (not recorded which). The source is a man aged 55 to 70 who had recovered from COVID-19.

The chain links TRBV7-2 to TRBJ1-5; D unresolved. Germline CDR1 reads SGHTA; CDR2 reads FQGNSA. This CDR3 contains 15 residues. Between the trimmed V and J ends, which lost 1 base and 4 bases, there was a span of 11 bases. CDR3 protein: CASSLDPWQNQPQHF. CDR3 nucleotides: TGTGCCAGCAGCTTAGATCCCTGGCAAAATCAGCCCCAGCATTTT. The variable domain in full, completed from reference TRBV7-2 and TRBJ1-5, reads GAGVSQSPSNKVTEKGKDVELRCDPISGHTALYWYRQSLGQGLEFLIYFQGNSAPDKSGLPSDRFSAERTGGSVSTLTIQRTQQEDSAVYLCASSLDPWQNQPQHFGDGTRLSIL.

The V gene is TRBV7-2, the J gene TRBJ2-1; a weak D match, TRBD1 (5 bases). The CDR3 spans 14 residues. Trimming left V 5 bases short and J 5 bases short, with 13 bases between. Germline V CDR1 and CDR2: SGHTA, FQGNSA. The CDR3 DNA follows: TGTGCCAGCAGCATCGACAGACCAAACAATGAGCAGTTCTTC. It yields the protein CASSIDRPNNEQFF. The full variable domain, with the rest looked up from reference TRBV7-2 and TRBJ2-1, is GAGVSQSPSNKVTEKGKDVELRCDPISGHTALYWYRQSLGQGLEFLIYFQGNSAPDKSGLPSDRFSAERTGGSVSTLTIQRTQQEDSAVYLCASSIDRPNNEQFFGPGTRLTVL.

The chain couples TRBV2 to TRBJ2-5; maybe TRBD1 (5 bases). The germline V and J ends were trimmed by 11 bases and 4 bases, with 17 bases remaining between them. From germline, CDR1 is SNHLY and CDR2 FYNNEI. The CDR3 is made up of 13 amino acids. This chain's CDR3 is CAGAVFAGETQYF. DNA for the CDR3: TGTGCCGGGGCCGTATTTGCAGGAGAGACCCAGTACTTC.

The J gene is TRBJ2-3, the V gene TRBV6-2 or TRBV6-3; 10 bases match TRBD2. This CDR3 is 15 amino acids long. The V gene's germline CDR1 is MNHEY and CDR2 SVGEGT. V shed 0 bases, J shed 8 bases, and the junction held 5 bases outside the gene matches. The CDR3 spells CASSYSLAGEGTQYF. The CDR3 nucleotides read TGTGCCAGCAGTTACTCCCTAGCGGGGGAAGGTACGCAGTATTTT.

This clone has more than one count but fewer than ten. The J gene is TRBJ1-2, the V gene TRBV19; 8 positions agree with TRBD1. Trimming at V came to 4 bases and at J to 8 bases, leaving 9 bases not matched to a gene. The length of the CDR3 is 14 residues. The germline V gene has CDR1 LNHDA and CDR2 SQIVND (reference sequence). CDR3 residues: CASSRQGNSGGYTF. Here the CDR3 DNA reads TGTGCCAGTAGTAGACAGGGGAATTCGGGAGGCTACACCTTC.

In regard to this clone: Compared with germline, one end of the junction differs, possibly owing to a read error. The chain couples TRBV12-3 or TRBV12-4 to TRBJ2-7, with 7 bases lining up with TRBD1. The CDR3 is 11 amino acids. The CDR3 bases are TGTGCCAGCAGTTTTGGGACAGCGCCCCACTTC. It translates to CASSFGTAPHF.

The chain combines TRBV18 with TRBJ1-5; 7 nucleotides agree with TRBD1. Trimming cost V 3 bases and J 2 bases; bases outside gene matches: 7. This CDR3 region has 16 residues. CDR1 and CDR2 from the germline V gene are KGHSH and LQKENI. The CDR3 nucleotides read TGTGCCAGCTCACCGTCTACAGGGGAGGGCAATCAGCCCCAGCATTTT. Its protein is CASSPSTGEGNQPQHF.

With respect to this clone: Compared with germline, one end of the junction differs, possibly owing to a read error. The chain recombines TRBV7-8 with TRBJ1-1, with 10 bases identical to TRBD1. Per germline, CDR1 SGHVS and CDR2 FQNEAQ. The CDR3 loop spans 15 amino acids. DNA of the CDR3: TGTGCCAGCAGCGCGGGAGACAGGGGGCGAACTGAAGTTTTCTTT. Translation gives CASSAGDRGRTEVFF.

This chain uses TRBV18 with TRBJ2-7, with D unresolved. In germline, CDR1 is KGHSH, CDR2 LQKENI. Trimming pared 5 bases from V and 6 bases from J, leaving 8 bases between. The CDR3 has 11 residues. CDR3 DNA sequence: TGTGCCAGCTCATCCGGGTCCGAGCAGTACTTC. Residues: CASSSGSEQYF.

The genes are TRBV4-3 and TRBJ2-1; 11 nucleotides agree with TRBD2. The length of the CDR3 is 16 residues. Trimming removed 1 base from V and 8 bases from J; junction bases left unmatched: 7. Germline assignment: CDR1 LGHNA and CDR2 YSLEER. DNA of the CDR3: TGCGCCAGCAGCCAAGTAGCGGGGGGGCCGTGGGATGAGCAGTTCTTC. Amino acids: CASSQVAGGPWDEQFF.

The V and J genes are TRBV5-4 and TRBJ2-7, with 11 positions matching TRBD1. The germline CDR1 and CDR2 sequences are SGHNT and YYREEE (reference sequence). After removal of 0 bases from V and 9 bases from J, the junction contained 11 bases not matched to a gene. The CDR3 is 16 amino acids. Here the CDR3 reads CASSLGGTGGTVWQYF. The CDR3 DNA sequence: TGTGCCAGCAGCTTGGGAGGGACAGGGGGGACCGTGTGGCAGTACTTC.

This clone was counted only a few times. The rearrangement joins TRBV4-1 to TRBJ1-2; D remains ambiguous. With 0 bases removed from V and 6 bases from J, the gap between germline ends came to 17 bases. CDR1 is MGHRA and CDR2 is YSYEKL in the germline V gene. The CDR3 length is 16 residues. The chain's CDR3 is CASSQELAGLINGYTF. As DNA, the CDR3 is TGCGCCAGCAGCCAAGAACTTGCCGGACTTATCAATGGCTACACCTTC.

J is TRBJ2-1 and V is TRBV7-8; no firm D call. CDR1 and CDR2 (germline): SGHVS, FQNEAQ. Trimming left V 3 bases short and J 0 bases short, with 9 bases between. The length of the CDR3 is 15 residues. In DNA, the CDR3 is TGTGCCAGCAGCTTTAGACGGAGCTCCTACAATGAGCAGTTCTTC. Translated, it gives CASSFRRSSYNEQFF.

This sequence joins TRBV11-2 and TRBJ2-1; a possible D gene is TRBD2 (5 bases). Trimming stripped 3 bases from V and 1 base from J, with 10 bases between. Germline CDR1 reads SGHAT; CDR2 reads FQNNGV. The CDR3 spans 15 residues. DNA for the CDR3: TGTGCCAGCAGCTTCTCTGAGGGATCCTACAATGAGCAGTTCTTC. Translating it yields CASSFSEGSYNEQFF. Complete variable domain (other parts from reference TRBV11-2 and TRBJ2-1): EAGVAQSPRYKIIEKRQSVAFWCNPISGHATLYWYQQILGQGPKLLIQFQNNGVVDDSQLPKDRFSAERLKGVDSTLKIQPAKLEDSAVYLCASSFSEGSYNEQFFGPGTRLTVL.

This clone was detected only a few times. The rearrangement joins TRBV30 to TRBJ1-5, with D unresolved. Deletions cut 2 bases from V and 6 bases from J, with 11 bases between. Germline V gives CDR1 GTSNPN, CDR2 SVGIG (reference sequence). This CDR3 is built from 13 residues. The CDR3 DNA reads TGTGCCTGGAGTCTCCCCGGGTTTCAGCCCCAGCATTTT. It encodes CAWSLPGFQPQHF.

J is TRBJ2-2 and V is TRBV4-3; 7 positions agree with TRBD1. Losses at the gene ends were 0 bases for V and 5 bases for J; bases not matched to a gene: 9. This CDR3 is built from 17 residues. Per the germline V gene, CDR1 is LGHNA and CDR2 is YSLEER. The CDR3 spells CASSQEFPLTGTGELFF. The CDR3 DNA follows: TGCGCCAGCAGCCAAGAGTTTCCCCTGACAGGGACCGGGGAGCTGTTTTTT.

This chain uses TRBV4-3 with TRBJ2-2, with D maybe TRBD1 (6 bases). Germline CDR1 is LGHNA and CDR2 is YSLEER. CDR3 length: 17 amino acids. V was clipped by 4 bases and J by 4 bases, with 19 bases between them. The CDR3 nucleotides read TGCGCCAGCAGCCCATCTGGCGCAGGGGCCCTCACCGGGGAGCTGTTTTTT. Translated, it gives CASSPSGAGALTGELFF.

The V call is TRBV11-2, the J call TRBJ1-6; TRBD1 aligns across 10 bases. This CDR3 region has 19 residues. Per germline, CDR1 SGHAT and CDR2 FQNNGV. Losses at the gene ends were 1 base for V and 7 bases for J; bases not matched to a gene: 13. Here the CDR3 DNA reads TGTGCCAGCAGCTTAGGTTGGACAGGGGGTGTGGATGGGAATTCACCCCTCCACTTT. Encoded protein: CASSLGWTGGVDGNSPLHF.

This chain connects TRBV19 to TRBJ2-6; no clear D gene. Per the germline V gene, CDR1 is LNHDA and CDR2 is SQIVND (reference sequence). With 1 base removed from V and 4 bases from J, the gap between germline ends came to 8 bases. The CDR3 extends over 15 amino acids. The CDR3 region is CASSIGGTGANVLTF. The CDR3 DNA sequence: TGTGCCAGTAGTATAGGCGGTACGGGGGCCAACGTCCTGACTTTC.

The chain is built from TRBV19 and TRBJ2-1, with a tentative D call TRBD2 (7 bases). CDR1 and CDR2 (germline): LNHDA, SQIVND (reference sequence). V was shortened by 6 bases and J by 5 bases, with 11 bases between the two germline ends. The CDR3 runs 13 residues. The CDR3: CASRGGLNNEQFF. The CDR3 bases are TGTGCCAGTAGGGGGGGGCTTAACAATGAGCAGTTCTTC.

This chain uses TRBV19 with TRBJ1-1; D is unclear. Looked up from germline, CDR1 is LNHDA and CDR2 is SQIVND (reference sequence). V was clipped by 5 bases and J by 2 bases, with 9 bases between them. This CDR3 spans 13 amino acids. The CDR3 nucleotides are TGTGCCAGTAGTTTCACCCTAAACACTGAAGCTTTCTTT. Translation: CASSFTLNTEAFF.

The rearrangement links TRBV24-1 to TRBJ1-5, with D maybe TRBD1 (6 bases). The CDR3 consists of 16 residues. Germline-derived CDR1 and CDR2 are KGHDR and SFDVKD. V shed 4 bases and J shed 5 bases, with 17 bases lying between them. CDR3 sequence reads: CATSDATGLVHQPQHF. The DNA of the CDR3 is TGTGCCACCAGTGACGCTACAGGGCTGGTCCATCAGCCCCAGCATTTT.

The chain joins TRBV15 to TRBJ1-2; 7 bases map to TRBD1. Germline V gene sequence: CDR1 LNHNV, CDR2 YYDKDF (reference sequence). V gave up 1 base and J gave up 3 bases; unmatched junction bases: 2. The CDR3 length is 14 residues. The CDR3 region has the DNA TGTGCCACCAGCAGAGGGGGACAGCACTATGGCTACACCTTC. Protein product: CATSRGGQHYGYTF.

This sequence joins TRBV5-5 and TRBJ1-3; D not certain. Germline CDR1 reads SGHKS; CDR2 reads YYEKEE (reference sequence). The CDR3 consists of 14 residues. Trimming removed 2 bases at V and 0 bases at J, with 6 bases between. For the CDR3, the DNA is TGTGCCAGCAGCTTCCAGTACTCTGGAAACACCATATATTTT. It yields the protein CASSFQYSGNTIYF.